The T cell receptor beta chain under discussion was sequenced for a study of a mutant IDH1 vaccine in newly diagnosed glioma. Study summary: Vaccines were begun 4-6 weeks after radiotherapy alone, or with temozolomide cycles.

With regard to this clone: No antigen is known for it.

Time point: week 11, during vaccination. Each vaccine dose was 300 ug of mutant IDH1 20-mer peptide, with topical imiquimod. Assay used: immunoSEQ multiplex PCR; TCRdb lists only in-frame clones, some missing. The sample has about 64,000 clones, about 88% seen once. Notes on the study in general: Immune responses induced by the vaccine were seen in 93.3% of patients, spanning multiple MHC alleles.

V was trimmed by 2 bases and J by 1 base, leaving 8 bases between them. This CDR3 is built from 14 residues. CDR1 is SEHNR, CDR2 FQNEAQ, per germline (reference sequence). The rearrangement links TRBV7-9 to TRBJ1-2, with D unclear. This receptor was identified in a woman between 45 and 65 years old with glioma. Here the sequenced sample was PBMCs, taken from a glioma patient whose treatment included an IDH1 peptide vaccine. The CDR3 DNA is TGTGCCAGCAGCTTATTGTCAGTTAACTATGGCTACACCTTC. Translating it yields CASSLLSVNYGYTF.